A selection of T cell receptor beta chains follows, all from one sample in a study of blood T cell repertoires in COVID-19. Profiled with immunoSEQ multiplex PCR; TCRdb holds only in-frame clones, not every one. The table has 200,000 to 250,000 clones, under 85% seen once. Source material: peripheral blood. The receptor set was obtained from a woman aged 25 to 45 with COVID-19, enrolled during active disease. The CDR3 runs from the conserved cysteine through the conserved F or W. The order of the fields is J gene, clone size, V gene, D gene, CDR3 DNA, CDR3 protein. The D gene is left open where the match is weak. Part of the rows lack a size; the others show once, few, many or a class for expanded clones.

j_gene: TRBJ2-7
abundance: few
v_gene: TRBV19
d_gene: .
CDR3nt: TGTGCCAGTAGTCGCAACGGGGACGGGGGCTACGAGCAGTACTTC
CDR3aa: CASSRNGDGGYEQYF

j_gene: TRBJ2-1
abundance: .
v_gene: TRBV14
d_gene: TRBD1
CDR3nt: TGTGCCAGCAGCCAAGTTGGGACAGGGGGCGTGTATGAGCAGTTCTTC
CDR3aa: CASSQVGTGGVYEQFF

j_gene: TRBJ1-4
abundance: .
v_gene: TRBV28
d_gene: TRBD1
CDR3nt: TGTGCCAGCAGTACAGGGGACAGGGCGAGGGAAAAACTGTTTTTT
CDR3aa: CASSTGDRAREKLFF

j_gene: TRBJ2-7
abundance: .
v_gene: TRBV5-8
d_gene: .
CDR3nt: TGTGCCAGCAGCCCCGGACCCGGGGAGAGCTACGAGCAGTACTTC
CDR3aa: CASSPGPGESYEQYF

j_gene: TRBJ2-6
abundance: .
v_gene: TRBV4-2
d_gene: TRBD2
CDR3nt: TGTGCCAGCAGCCAAGATATAGCGGGAGCAGGGGCCAACGTCCTGACTTTC
CDR3aa: CASSQDIAGAGANVLTF

j_gene: TRBJ1-2
abundance: once
v_gene: TRBV27
d_gene: TRBD1
CDR3nt: TGTGCCAGCAGCCCAGGGGGCATTAACTATGGCTACACCTTC
CDR3aa: CASSPGGINYGYTF

j_gene: TRBJ2-3
abundance: .
v_gene: TRBV4-1
d_gene: .
CDR3nt: TGCGCCAGCTCTGGACAGTTAACAGATACGCAGTATTTT
CDR3aa: CASSGQLTDTQYF

j_gene: TRBJ1-6
abundance: .
v_gene: TRBV5-1
d_gene: .
CDR3nt: TGCGCCAGCAGCTCTCAGGGGCATAATTCACCCCTCCACTTT
CDR3aa: CASSSQGHNSPLHF

j_gene: TRBJ2-5
abundance: .
v_gene: TRBV2
d_gene: .
CDR3nt: TGTGCCAGCAGTGAGACTATAGAGACCCAGTACTTC
CDR3aa: CASSETIETQYF

j_gene: TRBJ2-2
abundance: .
v_gene: TRBV2
d_gene: .
CDR3nt: TGTGCCAGCAGTGAAGCGGGAGCAGACACCGGGGAGCTGTTTTTT
CDR3aa: CASSEAGADTGELFF

j_gene: TRBJ1-1
abundance: .
v_gene: TRBV5-8
d_gene: .
CDR3nt: TGTGCCAGCAGCCAGACGACAGTCACTGAAGCTTTCTTT
CDR3aa: CASSQTTVTEAFF

j_gene: TRBJ2-7
abundance: once
v_gene: TRBV6-1
d_gene: TRBD1
CDR3nt: TGTGCCAGCAGTGAACGCGGGACAGGGACGCCCGAGCAGTACTTC
CDR3aa: CASSERGTGTPEQYF

j_gene: TRBJ2-7
abundance: .
v_gene: TRBV15
d_gene: .
CDR3nt: TGTGCCACCAGCAGAGATATCGGGGGGCGGGAAGAGCAGTACTTC
CDR3aa: CATSRDIGGREEQYF

j_gene: TRBJ2-2
abundance: .
v_gene: TRBV7-3
d_gene: .
CDR3nt: TGTGCCAGCAGCACAAAGAACACCGGGGAGCTGTTTTTT
CDR3aa: CASSTKNTGELFF

j_gene: TRBJ2-1
abundance: .
v_gene: TRBV5-1
d_gene: TRBD1
CDR3nt: TGCGCCAGCAGCTTGCGTACCGGACAGGGCAATGAGCAGTTCTTC
CDR3aa: CASSLRTGQGNEQFF

j_gene: TRBJ1-6
abundance: .
v_gene: TRBV9
d_gene: TRBD1
CDR3nt: TGTGCCAGCGCCCAGGGGGGTTCACCCCTCCACTTT
CDR3aa: CASAQGGSPLHF

j_gene: TRBJ1-1
abundance: .
v_gene: TRBV2
d_gene: TRBD1
CDR3nt: TGTGCCAGCACTGGACAGGGGGCTTACACTGAAGCTTTCTTT
CDR3aa: CASTGQGAYTEAFF

j_gene: TRBJ1-2
abundance: .
v_gene: TRBV2
d_gene: TRBD1
CDR3nt: TGTGCCAGCAGGGTGGACAGGCTAATTTATGGCTACACCTTC
CDR3aa: CASRVDRLIYGYTF